The clone carrying this T cell receptor (beta chain) was counted ten times or more. Time point noted: newly diagnosed GD, antithyroid drugs for less than 3 months. TCR sequences were obtained from RNA taken from PBMCs. From an endocrinology department in Xi'an, China, came the patients. The record originates from a study of regulatory T cells in long-lasting Graves disease. Libraries of TCR beta came from iRepertoire HTBI primers plus Arm-PCR of CDR3 regions. In the authors' methods: Among the samples, around 60 TRBV and approximately 13 TRBJ segments were identified. TCRdb fed the multiplex PCR reads into MiXCR, producing one record per CDR3 protein. What appears here as the V and J calls and clone size reflects TCRdb's work, not the paper's. The table shows about 430,000 distinct CDR3 sequences, with 14% to 15% occurring only once. Trimming pared 7 bases from V and 3 bases from J, leaving 20 bases between. CDR3 size: 16 residues. In germline, CDR1 is KGHDR, CDR2 SFDVKD.

These same data were also listed under a study on T cells in Graves' hyperthyroidism and ophthalmopathy. From that paper: In the first-round RT-PCR of the TCR CDR3, the HTBI primer set was used. Most thyroid clonotypes that were expanded above 0.001 also turned up in blood.

This specimen was peripheral blood mononuclear cells (PBMCs), taken at new diagnosis, from a patient treated with antithyroid drugs. This sequence originates from a woman between 35 and 50 years old with Graves disease. This chain links TRBV24-1 with TRBJ2-5; D may be TRBD1 (7 bases). The CDR3 here is CATSAPRGDKKETQYF. The CDR3 bases are TGTGCCACCAGCGCCCCCAGGGGGGACAAAAAAGAGACCCAGTACTTC.